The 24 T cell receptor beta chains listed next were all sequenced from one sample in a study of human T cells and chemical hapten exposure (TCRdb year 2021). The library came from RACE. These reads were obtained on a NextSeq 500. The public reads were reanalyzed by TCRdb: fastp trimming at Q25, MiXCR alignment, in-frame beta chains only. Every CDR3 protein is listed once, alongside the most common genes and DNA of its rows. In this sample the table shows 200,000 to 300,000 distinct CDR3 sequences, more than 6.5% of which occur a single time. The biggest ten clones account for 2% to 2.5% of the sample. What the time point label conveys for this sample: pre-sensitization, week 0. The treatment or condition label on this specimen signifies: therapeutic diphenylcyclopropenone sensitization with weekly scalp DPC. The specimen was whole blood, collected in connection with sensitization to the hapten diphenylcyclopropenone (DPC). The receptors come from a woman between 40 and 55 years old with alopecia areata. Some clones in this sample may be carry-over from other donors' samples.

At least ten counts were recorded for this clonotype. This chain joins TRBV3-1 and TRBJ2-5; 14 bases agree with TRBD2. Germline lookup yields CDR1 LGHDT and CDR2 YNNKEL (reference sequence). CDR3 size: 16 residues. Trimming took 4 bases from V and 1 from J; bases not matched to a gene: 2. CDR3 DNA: TGTGCCAGCAGCCGAGGACTAGCGGGAGGCCAAGAGACCCAGTACTTC. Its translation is CASSRGLAGGQETQYF.

This CDR3 reads CASSESWTSGVQETQYF. CDR3 DNA: TGTGCCAGCAGTGAATCGTGGACGAGCGGGGTCCAAGAGACCCAGTACTTC. The chain links TRBV25-1 to TRBJ2-5; 7 nucleotides match TRBD2. Trimming took 1 base from V and 1 from J; bases not matched to a gene: 9. The CDR3 is made up of 17 amino acids. Germline V gene sequence: CDR1 MGHDK, CDR2 SYGVNS.

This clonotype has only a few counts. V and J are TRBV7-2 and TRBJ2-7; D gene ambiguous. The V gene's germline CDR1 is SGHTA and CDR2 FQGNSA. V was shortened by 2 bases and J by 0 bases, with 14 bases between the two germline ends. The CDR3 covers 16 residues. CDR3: CASSLPGGISSYEQYF. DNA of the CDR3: TGTGCCAGCAGCTTACCCGGTGGTATCAGCTCCTACGAGCAGTACTTC.

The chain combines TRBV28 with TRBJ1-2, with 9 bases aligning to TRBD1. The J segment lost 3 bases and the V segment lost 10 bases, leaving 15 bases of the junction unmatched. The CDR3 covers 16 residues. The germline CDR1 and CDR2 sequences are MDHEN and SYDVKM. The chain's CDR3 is CATYSTPGQGHYGYTF. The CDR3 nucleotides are TGTGCCACCTATTCCACTCCGGGACAGGGTCACTATGGCTACACCTTC.

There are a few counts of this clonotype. The CDR3 reads CASSVGSVTGELFF. CDR3 DNA: TGTGCCAGCAGCGTAGGTTCGGTCACCGGGGAGCTGTTTTTT. This sequence joins TRBV9 and TRBJ2-2; D not resolved. The CDR3 consists of 14 residues. Per germline, CDR1 SGDLS and CDR2 YYNGEE. Trimming left V 0 bases short and J 4 bases short, with 7 bases between.

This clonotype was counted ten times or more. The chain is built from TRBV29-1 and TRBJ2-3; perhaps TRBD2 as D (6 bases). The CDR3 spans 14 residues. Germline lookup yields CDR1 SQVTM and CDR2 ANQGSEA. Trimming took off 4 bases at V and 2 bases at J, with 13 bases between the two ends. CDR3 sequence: CSVGAGTTTDTQYF. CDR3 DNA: TGCAGCGTTGGTGCGGGAACCACCACAGATACGCAGTATTTT.

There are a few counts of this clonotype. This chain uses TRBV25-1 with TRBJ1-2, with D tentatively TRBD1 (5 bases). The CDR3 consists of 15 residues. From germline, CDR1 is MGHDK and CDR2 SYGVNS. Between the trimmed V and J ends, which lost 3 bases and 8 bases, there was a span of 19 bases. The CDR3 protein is CASSDSPRGRGGYTF. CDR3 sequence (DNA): TGTGCCAGCAGTGATTCACCCCGGGGACGAGGGGGCTACACCTTC.

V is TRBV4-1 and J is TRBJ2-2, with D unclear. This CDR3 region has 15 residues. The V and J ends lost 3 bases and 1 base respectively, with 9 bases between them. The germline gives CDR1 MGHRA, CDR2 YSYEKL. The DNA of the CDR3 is TGCGCCAGCAGCCATGTAGCTCTGAACACCGGGGAGCTGTTTTTT. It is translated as CASSHVALNTGELFF.

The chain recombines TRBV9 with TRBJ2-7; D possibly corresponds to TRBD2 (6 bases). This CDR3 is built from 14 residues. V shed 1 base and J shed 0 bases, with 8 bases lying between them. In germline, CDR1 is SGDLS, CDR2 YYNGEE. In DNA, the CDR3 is TGTGCCAGCAGCGTAAACGGGGGCTCCTACGAGCAGTACTTC. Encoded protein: CASSVNGGSYEQYF.

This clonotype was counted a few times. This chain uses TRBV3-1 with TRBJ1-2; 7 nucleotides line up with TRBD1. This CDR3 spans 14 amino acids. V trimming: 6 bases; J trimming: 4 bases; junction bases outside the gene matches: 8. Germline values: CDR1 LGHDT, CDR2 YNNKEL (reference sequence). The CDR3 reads CASSQAGQSYGYTF. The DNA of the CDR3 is TGTGCCAGCAGTCAGGCGGGACAGTCCTATGGCTACACCTTC.

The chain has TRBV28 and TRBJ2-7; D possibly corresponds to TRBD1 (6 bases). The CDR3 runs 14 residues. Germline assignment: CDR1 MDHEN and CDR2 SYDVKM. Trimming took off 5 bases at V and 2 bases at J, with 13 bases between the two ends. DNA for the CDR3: TGTGCCAGCAGTCAAAGACAGGTCCCCTACGAGCAGTACTTC. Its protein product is CASSQRQVPYEQYF.

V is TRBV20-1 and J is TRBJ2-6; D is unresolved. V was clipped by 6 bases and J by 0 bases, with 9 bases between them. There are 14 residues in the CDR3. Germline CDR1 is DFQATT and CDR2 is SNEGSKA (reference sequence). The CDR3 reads CSAPDNSGANVLTF. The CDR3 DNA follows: TGCAGTGCCCCGGATAACTCTGGGGCCAACGTCCTGACTTTC.

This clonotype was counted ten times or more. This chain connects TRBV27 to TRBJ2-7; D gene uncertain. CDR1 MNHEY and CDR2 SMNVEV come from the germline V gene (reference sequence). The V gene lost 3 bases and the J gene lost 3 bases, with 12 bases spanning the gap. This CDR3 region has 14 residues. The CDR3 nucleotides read TGTGCCAGCAGTTTTGGGTGGGAAGGCTACGAGCAGTACTTC. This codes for CASSFGWEGYEQYF.

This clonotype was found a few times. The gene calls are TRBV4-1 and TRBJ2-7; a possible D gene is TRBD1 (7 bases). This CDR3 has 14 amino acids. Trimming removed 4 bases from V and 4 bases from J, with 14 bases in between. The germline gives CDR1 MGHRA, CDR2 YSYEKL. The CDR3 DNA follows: TGCGCCAGCAGCCCAGGGGGACTCGGTTACGAGCAGTACTTC. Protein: CASSPGGLGYEQYF.

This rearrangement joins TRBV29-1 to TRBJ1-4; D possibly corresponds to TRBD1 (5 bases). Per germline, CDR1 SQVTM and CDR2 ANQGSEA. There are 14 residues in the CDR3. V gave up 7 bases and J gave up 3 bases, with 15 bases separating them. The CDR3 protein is CSGIVRDPNEKLFF. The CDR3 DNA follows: TGCAGCGGTATAGTCCGGGACCCTAATGAAAAACTGTTTTTT. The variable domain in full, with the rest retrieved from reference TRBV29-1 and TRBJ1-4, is SAVISQKPSRDICQRGTSLTIQCQVDSQVTMMFWYRQQPGQSLTLIATANQGSEATYESGFVIDKFPISRPNLTFSTLTVSNMSPEDSSIYLCSGIVRDPNEKLFFGSGTQLSVL.

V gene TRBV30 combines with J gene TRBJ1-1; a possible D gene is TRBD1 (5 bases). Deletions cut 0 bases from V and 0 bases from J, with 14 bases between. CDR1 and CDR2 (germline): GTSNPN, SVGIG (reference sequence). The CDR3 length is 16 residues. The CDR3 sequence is CAWSVGDGIMNTEAFF. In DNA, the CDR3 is TGTGCCTGGAGTGTAGGGGACGGAATCATGAACACTGAAGCTTTCTTT. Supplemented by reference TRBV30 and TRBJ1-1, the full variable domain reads SQTIHQWPATLVQPVGSPLSLECTVEGTSNPNLYWYRQAAGRGLQLLFYSVGIGQISSEVPQNLSASRPQDRQFILSSKKLLLSDSGFYLCAWSVGDGIMNTEAFFGQGTRLTVV.

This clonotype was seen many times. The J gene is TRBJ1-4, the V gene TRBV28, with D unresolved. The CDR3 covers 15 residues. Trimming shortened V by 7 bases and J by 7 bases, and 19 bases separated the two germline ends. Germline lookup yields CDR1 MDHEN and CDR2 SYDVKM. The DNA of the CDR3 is TGTGCCAGCACCCCTCACAGCGTCCGGAGTGAAAAACTGTTTTTT. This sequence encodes CASTPHSVRSEKLFF. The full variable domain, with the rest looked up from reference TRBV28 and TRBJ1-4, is DVKVTQSSRYLVKRTGEKVFLECVQDMDHENMFWYRQDPGLGLRLIYFSYDVKMKEKGDIPEGYSVSREKKERFSLILESASTNQTSMYLCASTPHSVRSEKLFFGSGTQLSVL.

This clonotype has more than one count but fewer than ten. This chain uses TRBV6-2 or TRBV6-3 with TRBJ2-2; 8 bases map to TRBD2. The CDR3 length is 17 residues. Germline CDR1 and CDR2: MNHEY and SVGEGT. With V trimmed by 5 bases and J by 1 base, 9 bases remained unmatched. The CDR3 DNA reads TGTGCCAGCAGTCCCCAGCGGGAGTATCAGAACACCGGGGAGCTGTTTTTT. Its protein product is CASSPQREYQNTGELFF.

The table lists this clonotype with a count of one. The CDR3 sequence is CASSPRTAHYEQYF. CDR3 bases: TGTGCCAGCAGTCCTCGGACAGCACACTACGAGCAGTACTTC. The chain couples TRBV28 to TRBJ2-7; D perhaps matches TRBD1 (6 bases). V was clipped by 5 bases and J by 3 bases, with 14 bases between them. Germline V lookup: CDR1 MDHEN, CDR2 SYDVKM. This CDR3 contains 14 residues.

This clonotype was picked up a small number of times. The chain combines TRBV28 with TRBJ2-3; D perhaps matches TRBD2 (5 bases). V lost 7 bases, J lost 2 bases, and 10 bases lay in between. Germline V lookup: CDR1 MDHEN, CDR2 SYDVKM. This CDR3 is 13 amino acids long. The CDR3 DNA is TGTGCCAGCAAGTCCGGGATCACAGATACGCAGTATTTT. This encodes CASKSGITDTQYF.

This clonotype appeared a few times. CDR3 DNA: TGTGCCAGCAGCCCTTCTTCGGGACGGCCAGGAGAGACCCAGTACTTC. It specifies CASSPSSGRPGETQYF. The rearrangement links TRBV9 to TRBJ2-5; D tentatively reads TRBD1 or TRBD2 (5 bases each). Trimming pared 4 bases from V and 4 bases from J, leaving 20 bases between. Per the germline V gene, CDR1 is SGDLS and CDR2 is YYNGEE. The CDR3 is 16 residues long.

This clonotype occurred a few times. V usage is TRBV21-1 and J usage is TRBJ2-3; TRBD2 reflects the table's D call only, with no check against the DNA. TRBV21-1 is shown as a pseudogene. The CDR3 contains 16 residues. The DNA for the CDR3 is TGTGCCAGCAGCAAAACTAGCGGGGCAAGCACAGATACGCAGTATTTT. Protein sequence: CASSKTSGASTDTQYF.

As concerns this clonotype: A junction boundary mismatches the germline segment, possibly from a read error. CDR3 loop: CVSKSSYEQYF. The CDR3 DNA reads as TGCGTCTCCAAAAGCTCCTACGAGCAGTACTTC. The chain links TRBV27 to TRBJ2-7; no definite D call. CDR3 length equals 11 residues. Per the germline V gene, CDR1 is MNHEY and CDR2 is SMNVEV (reference sequence).

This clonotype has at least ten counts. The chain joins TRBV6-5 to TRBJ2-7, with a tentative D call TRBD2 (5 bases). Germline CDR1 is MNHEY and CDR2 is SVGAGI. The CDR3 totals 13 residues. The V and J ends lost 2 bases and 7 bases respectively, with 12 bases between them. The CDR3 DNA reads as TGTGCCAGCAGTTACCAGCCCCGCGGGGAGCAGTACTTC. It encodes CASSYQPRGEQYF.